These T cell receptor beta chains were read from a single sample in a study of PD-L1 blockade in urothelial cancer. Method: immunoSEQ multiplex PCR; TCRdb's copy keeps in-frame clones and lacks some. The table includes approximately 110,000 clones, approximately 90% detected once. The sample was PBMCs, taken around atezolizumab (anti-PD-L1) treatment. The receptors were gathered from a man in his sixties with urothelial cancer. CDR3s include the opening cysteine and the closing phenylalanine or tryptophan. A D gene is named only where the DNA matches it firmly. Clone size, where shown, is once, few, many, or a class for clones that have expanded.

size: NA; D: TRBD1; J: TRBJ2-7; V: TRBV2; CDR3: CASRREAGGYEQYF; DNA: TGTGCCAGCAGGCGTGAGGCAGGGGGCTACGAGCAGTACTTC
size: NA; D: NA; J: TRBJ2-7; V: TRBV9; CDR3: CASSGESGTETYEQYF; DNA: TGTGCCAGCAGCGGGGAATCCGGGACTGAGACCTACGAGCAGTACTTC
size: NA; D: NA; J: TRBJ1-5; V: TRBV28; CDR3: CASKGVPNQPQHF; DNA: TGTGCCAGCAAGGGGGTCCCCAATCAGCCCCAGCATTTT
size: NA; D: NA; J: TRBJ2-5; V: TRBV7-6; CDR3: CASSSTPGNQETQYF; DNA: TGTGCCAGCAGCTCAACCCCGGGTAATCAAGAGACCCAGTACTTC
size: NA; D: TRBD1; J: TRBJ1-1; V: TRBV5-1; CDR3: CASSLEQGAEAFF; DNA: TGCGCCAGCAGCTTGGAACAGGGGGCTGAAGCTTTCTTT
size: NA; D: TRBD1; J: TRBJ1-4; V: TRBV5-1; CDR3: CASSTGQGDEKLFF; DNA: TGCGCCAGCAGCACGGGACAGGGCGATGAAAAACTGTTTTTT
size: NA; D: TRBD2; J: TRBJ2-3; V: TRBV11-1; CDR3: CASSLGSGTGDTQYF; DNA: TGTGCCAGCAGCTTAGGGAGCGGGACGGGAGATACGCAGTATTTT
size: NA; D: TRBD2; J: TRBJ2-3; V: TRBV6-5; CDR3: CASSLGLAGRGDTQYF; DNA: TGTGCCAGCAGTTTGGGACTAGCGGGAAGGGGGGATACGCAGTATTTT
size: NA; D: TRBD2; J: TRBJ2-3; V: TRBV5-5; CDR3: CASSSGTSLNRTQYF; DNA: TGTGCCAGCAGTTCCGGGACTAGCCTCAATCGGACGCAGTATTTT
size: NA; D: TRBD2; J: TRBJ2-2; V: TRBV7-9; CDR3: CASSTGTTNTGELFF; DNA: TGTGCCAGCAGTACCGGGACTACGAACACCGGGGAGCTGTTTTTT
size: NA; D: NA; J: TRBJ1-2; V: TRBV19; CDR3: CASSKDRTNYGYTF; DNA: TGTGCCAGTAGTAAGGACAGAACTAACTATGGCTACACCTTC
size: NA; D: NA; J: TRBJ1-4; V: TRBV6-5; CDR3: CASSYDWEGGEKLFF; DNA: TGTGCCAGCAGTTACGATTGGGAGGGCGGAGAAAAACTGTTTTTT
size: NA; D: TRBD1; J: TRBJ2-2; V: TRBV5-6; CDR3: CASSTPGTGFGELFF; DNA: TGTGCCAGCAGCACACCCGGGACAGGGTTCGGGGAGCTGTTTTTT
size: NA; D: NA; J: TRBJ1-2; V: TRBV5-1; CDR3: CASSLAQGYGYTF; DNA: TGCGCCAGCAGCTTGGCCCAGGGCTATGGCTACACCTTC
size: NA; D: TRBD1; J: TRBJ2-7; V: TRBV9; CDR3: CASSADRVSYEQYF; DNA: TGTGCCAGCAGCGCCGACAGGGTCTCCTACGAGCAGTACTTC
size: NA; D: NA; J: TRBJ2-3; V: TRBV29-1; CDR3: CSVELSFVGGSNSDTQYF; DNA: TGCAGCGTTGAATTGTCGTTTGTGGGGGGAAGTAACTCAGATACGCAGTATTTT
size: NA; D: NA; J: TRBJ2-7; V: TRBV4-1; CDR3: CASSHGRRTEYEQYF; DNA: TGCGCCAGCAGCCACGGACGGAGGACGGAGTACGAGCAGTACTTC
size: NA; D: NA; J: TRBJ2-7; V: TRBV27; CDR3: CASSPNGQPWEQYF; DNA: TGTGCCAGCAGTCCTAACGGACAGCCGTGGGAGCAGTACTTC
size: NA; D: TRBD1; J: TRBJ1-1; V: TRBV4-3; CDR3: CASSQDLTGGDTEAFF; DNA: TGCGCCAGCAGCCAAGATCTAACAGGGGGTGACACTGAAGCTTTCTTT
size: NA; D: NA; J: TRBJ1-6; V: TRBV7-3; CDR3: CASSSQNNSPLHF; DNA: TGTGCCAGCAGCTCACAAAATAATTCACCCCTCCACTTT
size: NA; D: NA; J: TRBJ2-3; V: TRBV7-9; CDR3: CASSSGEFRGTDTQYF; DNA: TGTGCCAGCAGCTCTGGGGAGTTTAGGGGCACAGATACGCAGTATTTT
size: NA; D: TRBD1; J: TRBJ1-4; V: TRBV9; CDR3: CASSVDRGNEKLFF; DNA: TGTGCCAGCAGCGTAGACAGGGGAAACGAAAAACTGTTTTTT
size: NA; D: TRBD2; J: TRBJ2-3; V: TRBV4-3; CDR3: CASSGHGGREGDTQYF; DNA: TGCGCCAGCAGCGGCCATGGCGGGAGGGAAGGAGATACGCAGTATTTT
size: NA; D: NA; J: TRBJ1-6; V: TRBV2; CDR3: CASSEARGAGNSPLHF; DNA: TGTGCCAGCAGTGAAGCGCGGGGGGCGGGGAATTCACCCCTCCACTTT
size: NA; D: NA; J: TRBJ2-7; V: TRBV5-5; CDR3: CASSFLGALSSYEQYF; DNA: TGTGCCAGCAGCTTCCTTGGGGCGTTAAGCTCCTACGAGCAGTACTTC
size: NA; D: TRBD1; J: TRBJ1-2; V: TRBV18; CDR3: CASSPGGGAGYGYTF; DNA: TGTGCCAGCTCGCCTGGAGGGGGCGCGGGGTATGGCTACACCTTC
size: once; D: TRBD2; J: TRBJ2-2; V: TRBV7-2; CDR3: CASSPGGSGELFF; DNA: TGTGCCAGCAGCCCCGGGGGGAGCGGGGAGCTGTTTTTT
size: NA; D: TRBD2; J: TRBJ2-1; V: TRBV7-3; CDR3: CASSLLGTSGINEQFF; DNA: TGTGCCAGCAGCTTACTTGGTACTAGCGGAATCAATGAGCAGTTCTTC
size: NA; D: NA; J: TRBJ2-7; V: TRBV30; CDR3: CAWGDTVYYEQYF; DNA: TGTGCCTGGGGGGACACGGTATACTACGAGCAGTACTTC
size: NA; D: TRBD2; J: TRBJ2-5; V: TRBV7-2; CDR3: CASSAGGGETQYF; DNA: TGTGCCAGCAGTGCGGGGGGCGGGGAGACCCAGTACTTC
size: NA; D: TRBD1; J: TRBJ1-1; V: TRBV2; CDR3: CASSRDRGLAFF; DNA: TGTGCCAGCAGTAGGGACAGGGGTTTGGCTTTCTTT
size: NA; D: TRBD1; J: TRBJ1-2; V: TRBV4-1; CDR3: CASSQSGTGIYGYTF; DNA: TGCGCCAGCAGCCAATCCGGGACAGGCATCTATGGCTACACCTTC
size: NA; D: TRBD2; J: TRBJ2-5; V: TRBV7-2; CDR3: CASSFQRGGGETQYF; DNA: TGTGCCAGCAGCTTCCAGCGGGGGGGAGGAGAGACCCAGTACTTC
size: NA; D: NA; J: TRBJ1-2; V: TRBV30; CDR3: CAWRKDSGGSNYGYTF; DNA: TGTGCCTGGAGGAAGGACAGTGGCGGGTCTAACTATGGCTACACCTTC
size: NA; D: NA; J: TRBJ2-7; V: TRBV5-4; CDR3: CASSFSGLTYEQYF; DNA: TGTGCCAGCAGCTTCAGCGGGCTAACCTACGAGCAGTACTTC